This T cell receptor (beta chain) was obtained from a study of cytotoxic CD8 clonotypes in ibrutinib-treated CLL. Overall study: The subjects consisted of about a dozen relapsed/refractory and roughly 15 treatment-naive individuals, with approximately 18 IGHV unmutated.

Some clones are missing from TCRdb's copy, which holds only in-frame ones; the method was immunoSEQ multiplex PCR. The profile shows about 200,000 clones, around 72% of them singletons. There are 12 residues in the CDR3. V was clipped by 5 bases and J by 2 bases, with 6 bases between them. Germline CDR1 MNHNY, CDR2 SVGAGI (reference sequence). The chain employs TRBV6-6 and TRBJ1-2; D is unclear. The TCR originated in a human donor with chronic lymphocytic leukemia. Sequenced material: PBMCs, taken after 24 months of ibrutinib treatment. The CDR3 sequence is CASSVGNYGYTF. The CDR3, as DNA: TGTGCCAGCAGTGTGGGGAACTATGGCTACACCTTC.